This T cell receptor beta chain comes out of a study of blood T cell repertoires in COVID-19. In the study overall: COVID-19 samples, acute and convalescent, were from the United States, Italy and Spain. From T cells, B-cell-depleted T cells, or PBMCs came the material, which was cDNA or gDNA.

In the original workflow: Estimated nucleated cell counts came from reference gene primer amplification. TCRdb keeps only in-frame clones here, not all; method: immunoSEQ multiplex PCR. V and J calls plus clone size are reproduced from that table; the DNA served to infer D and trimming. Of around 320,000 clones detected, 75% to 85% appear once; the ten largest clones hold just over 7%. V lost 10 bases and J lost 3; bases outside the gene matches: 9. Per the germline V gene, CDR1 is ENHRY and CDR2 is SYGVKD. This CDR3 is 14 amino acids long. This sequence joins TRBV10-3 and TRBJ1-5, with 7 positions matching TRBD1. Sequences were obtained from peripheral blood. This TCR derives from a human donor in a cohort sampled during active COVID-19. DNA for the CDR3: TGTGCCACCTCCCCCGACAGGGCCAATCAGCCCCAGCATTTT. It codes for CATSPDRANQPQHF.